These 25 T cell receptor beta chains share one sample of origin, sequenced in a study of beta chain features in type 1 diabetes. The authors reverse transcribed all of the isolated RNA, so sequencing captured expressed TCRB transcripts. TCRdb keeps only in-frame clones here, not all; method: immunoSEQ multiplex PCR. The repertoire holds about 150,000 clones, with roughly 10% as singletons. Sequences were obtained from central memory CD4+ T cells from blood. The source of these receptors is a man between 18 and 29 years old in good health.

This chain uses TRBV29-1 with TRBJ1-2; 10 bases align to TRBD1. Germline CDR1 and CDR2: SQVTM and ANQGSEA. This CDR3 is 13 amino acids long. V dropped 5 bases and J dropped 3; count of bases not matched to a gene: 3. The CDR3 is CSVSTGGDYGYTF. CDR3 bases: TGCAGCGTTTCGACAGGGGGCGACTATGGCTACACCTTC.

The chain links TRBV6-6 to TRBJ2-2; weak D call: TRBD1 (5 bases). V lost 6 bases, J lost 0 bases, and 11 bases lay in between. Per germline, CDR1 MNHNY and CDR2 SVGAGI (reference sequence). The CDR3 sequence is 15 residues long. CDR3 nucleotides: TGTGCCAGCAGACACAGGACCACGAACACCGGGGAGCTGTTTTTT. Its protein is CASRHRTTNTGELFF.

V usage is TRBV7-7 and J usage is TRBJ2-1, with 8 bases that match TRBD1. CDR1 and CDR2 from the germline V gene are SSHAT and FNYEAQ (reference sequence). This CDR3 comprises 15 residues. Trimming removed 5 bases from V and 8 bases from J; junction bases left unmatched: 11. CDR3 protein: CASSRGQGGRYEQFF. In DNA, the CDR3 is TGTGCCAGCAGCCGCGGACAGGGCGGACGTTATGAGCAGTTCTTC.

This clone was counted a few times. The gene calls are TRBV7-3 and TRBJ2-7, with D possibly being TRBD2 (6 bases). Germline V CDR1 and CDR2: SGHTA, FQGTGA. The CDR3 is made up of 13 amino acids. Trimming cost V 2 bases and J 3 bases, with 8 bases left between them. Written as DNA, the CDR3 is TGTGCCAGCAGCTTAGGAGGGAACTACGAGCAGTACTTC. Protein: CASSLGGNYEQYF.

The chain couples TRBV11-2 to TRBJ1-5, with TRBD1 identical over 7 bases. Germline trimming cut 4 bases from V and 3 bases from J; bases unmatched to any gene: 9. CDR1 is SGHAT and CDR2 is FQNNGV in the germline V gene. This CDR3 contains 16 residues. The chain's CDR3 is CASSSLTGSINQPQHF. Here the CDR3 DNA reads TGTGCCAGCAGCTCGTTGACAGGGTCGATCAATCAGCCCCAGCATTTT.

DNA for the CDR3: TGTGCCAGCAGCCAGAGGGCCGCCTACGAGCAGTACTTC. Residues: CASSQRAAYEQYF. The V gene is TRBV14, the J gene TRBJ2-7, with D perhaps TRBD2 (5 bases). Germline V lookup: CDR1 SGHDN, CDR2 FVKESK. The ends were cut back, 3 bases at V and 2 bases at J, with 8 bases in the middle. The CDR3 consists of 13 residues.

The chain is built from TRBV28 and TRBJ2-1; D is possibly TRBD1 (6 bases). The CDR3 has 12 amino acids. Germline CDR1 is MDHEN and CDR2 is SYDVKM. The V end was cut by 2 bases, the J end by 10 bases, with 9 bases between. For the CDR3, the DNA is TGTGCCAGCAGTTTACGGACAGACGAGCAGTTCTTC. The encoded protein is CASSLRTDEQFF.

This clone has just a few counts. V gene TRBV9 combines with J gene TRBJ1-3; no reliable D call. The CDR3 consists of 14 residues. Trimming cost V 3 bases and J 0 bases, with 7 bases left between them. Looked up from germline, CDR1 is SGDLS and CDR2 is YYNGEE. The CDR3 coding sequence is TGTGCCAGCAGCGCCTTATTCTCTGGAAACACCATATATTTT. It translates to CASSALFSGNTIYF.

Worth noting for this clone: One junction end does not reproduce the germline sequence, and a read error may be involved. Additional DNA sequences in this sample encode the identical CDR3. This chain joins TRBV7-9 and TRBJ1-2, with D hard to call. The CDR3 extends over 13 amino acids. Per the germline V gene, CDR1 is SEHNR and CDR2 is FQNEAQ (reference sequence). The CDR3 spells CASSLARDYGYTF. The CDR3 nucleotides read TGCGCCAGCAGCCTAGCAAGGGACTATGGCTACACCTTC. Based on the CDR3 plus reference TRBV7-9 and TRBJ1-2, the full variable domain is DTGVSQNPRHKITKRGQNVTFRCDPISEHNRLYWYRQTLGQGPEFLTYFQNEAQLEKSRLLSDRFSAERPKGSFSTLEIQRTEQGDSAMYLCASSLARDYGYTFGSGTRLTVV.

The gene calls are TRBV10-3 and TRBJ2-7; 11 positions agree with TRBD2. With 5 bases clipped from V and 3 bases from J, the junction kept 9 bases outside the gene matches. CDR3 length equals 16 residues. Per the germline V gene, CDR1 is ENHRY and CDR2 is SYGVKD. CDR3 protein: CAISRLAGYQNYEQYF. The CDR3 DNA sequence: TGTGCCATCAGTCGACTAGCGGGATACCAAAACTACGAGCAGTACTTC.

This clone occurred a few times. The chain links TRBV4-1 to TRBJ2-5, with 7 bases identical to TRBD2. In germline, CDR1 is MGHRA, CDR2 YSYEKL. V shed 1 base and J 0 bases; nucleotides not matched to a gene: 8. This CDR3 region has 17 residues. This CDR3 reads CASSQVGRAYYQETQYF. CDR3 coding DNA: TGCGCCAGCAGCCAAGTTGGGAGGGCTTACTACCAAGAGACCCAGTACTTC.

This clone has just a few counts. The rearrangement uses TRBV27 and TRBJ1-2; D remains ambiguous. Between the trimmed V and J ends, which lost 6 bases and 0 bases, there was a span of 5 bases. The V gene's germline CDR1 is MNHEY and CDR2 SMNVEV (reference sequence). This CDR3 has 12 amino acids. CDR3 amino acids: CASRTANYGYTF. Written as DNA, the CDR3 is TGTGCCAGCAGGACCGCTAACTATGGCTACACCTTC.

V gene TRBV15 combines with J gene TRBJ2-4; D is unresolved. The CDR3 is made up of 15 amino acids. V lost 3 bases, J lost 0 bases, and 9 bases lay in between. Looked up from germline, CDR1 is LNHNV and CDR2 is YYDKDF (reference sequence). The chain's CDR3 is CATSRDLLAKNIQYF. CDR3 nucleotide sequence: TGTGCCACCAGCAGGGACCTCCTAGCCAAAAACATTCAGTACTTC.

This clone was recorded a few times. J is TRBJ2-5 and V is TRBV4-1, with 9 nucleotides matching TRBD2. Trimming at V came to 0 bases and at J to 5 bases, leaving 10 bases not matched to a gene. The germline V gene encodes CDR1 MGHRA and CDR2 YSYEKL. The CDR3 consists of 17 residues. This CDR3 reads CASSQERGGRALETQYF. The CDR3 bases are TGCGCCAGCAGCCAAGAGAGGGGCGGGAGGGCCTTGGAGACCCAGTACTTC.

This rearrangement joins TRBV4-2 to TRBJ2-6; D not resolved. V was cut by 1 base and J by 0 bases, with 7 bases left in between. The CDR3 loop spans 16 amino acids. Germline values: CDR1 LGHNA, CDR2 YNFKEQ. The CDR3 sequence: CASSQGVGSGANVLTF. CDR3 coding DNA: TGTGCCAGCAGCCAAGGTGTCGGCTCTGGGGCCAACGTCCTGACTTTC.

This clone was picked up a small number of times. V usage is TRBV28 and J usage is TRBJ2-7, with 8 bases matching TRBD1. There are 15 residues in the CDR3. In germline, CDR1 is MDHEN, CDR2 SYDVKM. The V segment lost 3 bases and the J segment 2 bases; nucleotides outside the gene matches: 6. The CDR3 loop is CASSFRGRRPYEQYF. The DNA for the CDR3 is TGTGCCAGCAGTTTCAGGGGGCGCAGGCCCTACGAGCAGTACTTC.

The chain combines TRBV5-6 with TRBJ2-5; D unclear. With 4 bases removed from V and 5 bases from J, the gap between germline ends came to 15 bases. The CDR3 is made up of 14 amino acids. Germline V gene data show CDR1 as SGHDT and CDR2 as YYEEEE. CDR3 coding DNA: TGTGCCAGCAGCCTGTCCCTGGTGGGGGAGACCCAGTACTTC. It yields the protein CASSLSLVGETQYF.

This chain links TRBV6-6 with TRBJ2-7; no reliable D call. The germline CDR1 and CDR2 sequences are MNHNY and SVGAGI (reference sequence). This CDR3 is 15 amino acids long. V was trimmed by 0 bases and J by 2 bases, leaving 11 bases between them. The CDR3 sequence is CASSYSEPSTYEQYF. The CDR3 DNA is TGTGCCAGCAGTTACTCGGAGCCTTCCACCTACGAGCAGTACTTC.

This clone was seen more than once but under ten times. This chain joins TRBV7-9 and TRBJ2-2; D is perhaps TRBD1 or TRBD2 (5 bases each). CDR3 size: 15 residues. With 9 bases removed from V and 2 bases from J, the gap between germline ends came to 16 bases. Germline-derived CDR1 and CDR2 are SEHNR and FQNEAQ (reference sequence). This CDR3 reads CARGTASSNTGELFF. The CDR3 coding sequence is TGTGCCAGAGGGACCGCCTCCTCCAACACCGGGGAGCTGTTTTTT.

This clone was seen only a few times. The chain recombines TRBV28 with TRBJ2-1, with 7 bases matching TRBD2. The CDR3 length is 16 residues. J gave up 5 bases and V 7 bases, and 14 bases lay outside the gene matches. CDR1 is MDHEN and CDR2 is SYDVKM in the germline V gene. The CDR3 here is CASTPRGRVKDNEQFF. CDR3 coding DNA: TGTGCCAGCACCCCGCGGGGGAGGGTAAAAGACAATGAGCAGTTCTTC.

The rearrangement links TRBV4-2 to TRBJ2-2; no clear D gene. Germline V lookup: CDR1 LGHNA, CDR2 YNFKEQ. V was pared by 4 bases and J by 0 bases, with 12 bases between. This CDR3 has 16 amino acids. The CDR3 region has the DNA TGTGCCAGCAGCCGCCAGGACGGCTCGAACACCGGGGAGCTGTTTTTT. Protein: CASSRQDGSNTGELFF.

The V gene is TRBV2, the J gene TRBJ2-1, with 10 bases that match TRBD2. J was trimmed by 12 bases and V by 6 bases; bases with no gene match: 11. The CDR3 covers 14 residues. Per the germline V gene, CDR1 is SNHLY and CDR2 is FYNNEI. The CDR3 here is CASRPGLAPHAQFF. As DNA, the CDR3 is TGTGCCAGCAGACCGGGACTAGCGCCTCATGCGCAGTTCTTC.

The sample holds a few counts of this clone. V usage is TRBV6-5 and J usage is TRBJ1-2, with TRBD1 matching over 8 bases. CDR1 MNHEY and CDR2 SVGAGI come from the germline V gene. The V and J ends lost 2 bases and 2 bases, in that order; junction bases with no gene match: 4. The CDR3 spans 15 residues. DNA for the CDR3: TGTGCCAGCAGTTACGGGACAGGAGAAAACTATGGCTACACCTTC. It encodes CASSYGTGENYGYTF.

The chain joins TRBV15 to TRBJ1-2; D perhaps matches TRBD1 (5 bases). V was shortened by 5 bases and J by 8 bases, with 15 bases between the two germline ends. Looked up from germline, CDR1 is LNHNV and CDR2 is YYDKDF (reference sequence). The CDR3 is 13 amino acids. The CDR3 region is CATSSGGDLGYTF. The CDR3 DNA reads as TGTGCCACCAGCTCTGGAGGGGACCTCGGCTACACCTTC.

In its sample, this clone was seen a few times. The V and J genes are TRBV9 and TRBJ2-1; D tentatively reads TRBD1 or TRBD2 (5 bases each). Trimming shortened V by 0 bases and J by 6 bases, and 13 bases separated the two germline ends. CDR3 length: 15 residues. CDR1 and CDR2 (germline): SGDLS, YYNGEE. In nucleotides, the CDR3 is TGTGCCAGCAGCGTAGGGCCGGGACCCACCAATGAGCAGTTCTTC. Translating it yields CASSVGPGPTNEQFF.